These 4 T cell receptor beta chains were all obtained from the same sample, sequenced in a study of cytomegalovirus exposure and HLA in healthy donors. The data were produced by immunoSEQ multiplex PCR, yet TCRdb's version contains in-frame clones alone and is incomplete. The table lists 140,000 or so clones, about 87% of them singletons, with about 4.9% in the top ten. Material for sequencing was PBMCs. The source of these receptors is a man in his late teens or twenties in good health and CMV-seropositive.

The rearrangement joins TRBV11-1 to TRBJ2-7, with D possibly TRBD2 on 6 matching bases. V was shortened by 1 base and J by 3 bases, with 13 bases between the two germline ends. The CDR3 contains 15 residues. CDR1 is SGHAT and CDR2 is FQDESV in the germline V gene (reference sequence). The CDR3 loop reads CASSLGASADYEQYF. CDR3 bases: TGTGCCAGCAGCTTAGGTGCTAGCGCCGACTACGAGCAGTACTTC. The full variable domain, its missing parts supplied by reference TRBV11-1 and TRBJ2-7, is EAEVAQSPRYKITEKSQAVAFWCDPISGHATLYWYRQILGQGPELLVQFQDESVVDDSQLPKDRFSAERLKGVDSTLKIQPAELGDSAMYLCASSLGASADYEQYFGPGTRLTVT.

The chain links TRBV5-1 to TRBJ2-7; TRBD1 agrees at 7 bases. Germline V CDR1 and CDR2: SGHRS, YFSETQ. The junction had 17 bases not matched to a gene; V was cut back by 0 bases and J by 5 bases. This CDR3 is built from 18 residues. In DNA form, the CDR3 reads TGCGCCAGCAGCTTGGGTTATATTTTTCGGGACAGAGGGAACGAGCAGTACTTC. It encodes CASSLGYIFRDRGNEQYF.

The chain couples TRBV5-1 to TRBJ2-4; 9 nucleotides align to TRBD1. Germline assignment: CDR1 SGHRS and CDR2 YFSETQ. V was pared by 3 bases and J by 0 bases, with 7 bases of the junction left unmatched. This CDR3 spans 17 amino acids. The DNA of the CDR3 is TGCGCCAGCAGCTCTGGACAGGGGTTGATAGCCAAAAACATTCAGTACTTC. Residues: CASSSGQGLIAKNIQYF.

The chain is built from TRBV7-9 and TRBJ2-2; 8 bases map to TRBD1. Germline CDR1 is SEHNR and CDR2 is FQNEAQ (reference sequence). CDR3 length equals 15 residues. Trimming took 5 bases from V and 1 from J; bases not matched to a gene: 3. In nucleotides, the CDR3 is TGTGCCAGCAGCCCCGGGACAGGGAACACCGGGGAGCTGTTTTTT. This encodes CASSPGTGNTGELFF.